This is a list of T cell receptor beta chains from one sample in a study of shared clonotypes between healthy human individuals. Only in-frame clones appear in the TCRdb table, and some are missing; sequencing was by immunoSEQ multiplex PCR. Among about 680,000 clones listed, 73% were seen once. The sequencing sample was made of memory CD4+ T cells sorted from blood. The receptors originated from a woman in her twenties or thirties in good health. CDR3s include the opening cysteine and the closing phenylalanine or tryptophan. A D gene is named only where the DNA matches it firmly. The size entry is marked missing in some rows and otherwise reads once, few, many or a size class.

TGTGCCAGTAGTATTGGGGACAGGATATACTATGGCTACACCTTC,CASSIGDRIYYGYTF,-,TRBV19,TRBJ1-2,TRBD1
TGCGCCAGCAGCCAAGATCAAAGCACAGGTCAGCCCCAGCATTTT,CASSQDQSTGQPQHF,many,TRBV4-1,TRBJ1-5,-
TGTGCCAGCAGTTTCTGGGGCGCGGGCAACTATGGCTACACCTTC,CASSFWGAGNYGYTF,-,TRBV5-4,TRBJ1-2,-
TGTGCCAGCAGTGAAGTCGGGGTCAGTGAAGCTTTCTTT,CASSEVGVSEAFF,many,TRBV2,TRBJ1-1,-
TGCGCCAGCAAGAGGGGCCCGGACACAGATACGCAGTATTTT,CASKRGPDTDTQYF,-,TRBV5-1,TRBJ2-3,-
TGTGCCAGCAGCTTAAATCCCCCCCCCGCCACTGAAGCTTTCTTT,CASSLNPPPATEAFF,-,TRBV7-3,TRBJ1-1,-
TGTGCCAGCAGCAGCTCGGACAGGGGAACCGGCGATGAGCAGTTCTTC,CASSSSDRGTGDEQFF,-,TRBV6-6,TRBJ2-1,TRBD1
TGTGCCAGCAGTAGAACCGGTAGCTCTGGAAACACCATATATTTT,CASSRTGSSGNTIYF,-,TRBV6-5,TRBJ1-3,-
TGTGCCAGCAGCTTAAGAGGGGCGGTCTTGAACACCGGGGAGCTGTTTTTT,CASSLRGAVLNTGELFF,-,TRBV7-3,TRBJ2-2,-
TGTGCCAGCAGCCCGGCGGGAGGCCCCGGGAACATTCAGTACTTC,CASSPAGGPGNIQYF,-,TRBV7-2,TRBJ2-4,TRBD2
TGTGCCAGCAGCTTAGCGCTGGCAGGGGGTGGCGAGCAGTACTTC,CASSLALAGGGEQYF,-,TRBV7-9,TRBJ2-7,TRBD1
TGTGCCAGCAGTCTAAGACTAGTTTCCACCTACAATGAGCAGTTCTTC,CASSLRLVSTYNEQFF,-,TRBV28,TRBJ2-1,-
TGTGCCAGCAGCTTAGAGAGCAGGGGGCACGAGCAGTACTTC,CASSLESRGHEQYF,-,TRBV7-9,TRBJ2-7,TRBD1
TGTGCCAGCGGGACCGACGGAAACACCATATATTTT,CASGTDGNTIYF,-,TRBV6-1,TRBJ1-3,-
TGTGCCAGCATCAAGATAGACTATGGCTACACCTTC,CASIKIDYGYTF,few,TRBV6-1,TRBJ1-2,-
TGCGCCAGCAGCCCTTTAACATCCTTCTATGGCTACACCTTC,CASSPLTSFYGYTF,once,TRBV10-2,TRBJ1-2,-
TGTGCCAGCAGTTTAAGAGGCAGCTATGGCTACACCTTC,CASSLRGSYGYTF,once,TRBV28,TRBJ1-2,-
TGTGCCAGCAGCCGATTTAGCGGATACAATGAGCAGTTCTTC,CASSRFSGYNEQFF,-,TRBV7-8,TRBJ2-1,-
TGTGCCAGCAGCTTAGTAGACGACCACTCGGAGACCCAGTACTTC,CASSLVDDHSETQYF,-,TRBV7-2,TRBJ2-5,-
TGTGCCAGCCGTGCACGGACTAGCGGGTTCTACGAGCAGTACTTC,CASRARTSGFYEQYF,-,TRBV28,TRBJ2-7,TRBD2
TGCGCCAGCAGCTTGGAGGGGGCCGGGGAGCTGTTTTTT,CASSLEGAGELFF,-,TRBV5-1,TRBJ2-2,-
TGTGCCAGCAGTACCGGACAGGGGAAATACAATGAGCAGTTCTTC,CASSTGQGKYNEQFF,-,TRBV27,TRBJ2-1,TRBD1
TGTGCCTGGAGTTTGGGTAACTATGGCTACACCTTC,CAWSLGNYGYTF,-,TRBV30,TRBJ1-2,-
TGTGCCAGCAGCTTACAGGGGGACGGGGCCAACGTCCTGACTTTC,CASSLQGDGANVLTF,-,TRBV5-4,TRBJ2-6,TRBD1
TGTGCCAGCAGTTTAGGGGACTATGGCTACACCTTC,CASSLGDYGYTF,few,TRBV28,TRBJ1-2,-
TGCGCCAGCAGCCAAGCTAGAGTTAGCAATCAGCCCCAGCATTTT,CASSQARVSNQPQHF,-,TRBV4-1,TRBJ1-5,-
TGTGCCAGCAGCCCCGGTGGGGGGGGCCGGCAGCCCCAGCATTTT,CASSPGGGGRQPQHF,-,TRBV9,TRBJ1-5,-
TGCGCCAGCAGCCCAGTTTCCGGGGGCTGGAATCAGCCCCAGCATTTT,CASSPVSGGWNQPQHF,-,TRBV5-1,TRBJ1-5,-
TGTGCCATCAGCCAGACAGGGGCCGGGGCGGCTAATGAAAAACTGTTTTTT,CAISQTGAGAANEKLFF,-,TRBV10-3,TRBJ1-4,TRBD1
TGTGCCAGCAGCTTAGACAGGGGCTACGAGCAGTACTTC,CASSLDRGYEQYF,-,TRBV7-3,TRBJ2-7,TRBD1
TGTGCCAGCAGCTTAGTAGGGCTTGGGGAGCAGTTCTTC,CASSLVGLGEQFF,-,TRBV7-2,TRBJ2-1,-
TGCGCCAGCAGCCAAGTGCCCCTAGCGGGGTATGAGCAGTTCTTC,CASSQVPLAGYEQFF,-,TRBV4-1,TRBJ2-1,TRBD2
TGTGCCAGTAACAGGGGACAGGGCAATACCGGGGAGCTGTTTTTT,CASNRGQGNTGELFF,-,TRBV7-9,TRBJ2-2,TRBD1
TGTGCCAGCAGCTTAGCTCGGGATGGTTCTAGGAGAGCTTTCTTT,CASSLARDGSRRAFF,-,TRBV7-8,TRBJ1-1,-
TGTGCCAGCAGTTACTCTAGCGGGTACAATGAGCAGTTCTTC,CASSYSSGYNEQFF,few,TRBV6-5,TRBJ2-1,TRBD2
TGTGCCAGCAGCTTAGGGGAACAACTCTCCTACAATGAGCAGTTCTTC,CASSLGEQLSYNEQFF,-,TRBV7-6,TRBJ2-1,-
TGTGCCAGCAGCTACGCGGGACAACCCTACGAGCAGTACTTC,CASSYAGQPYEQYF,-,TRBV7-9,TRBJ2-7,-
TGTGCCAGCAGTGCCAAAAGAACTCTAGCGGGAGGGCCCAATGAGCAGTTCTTC,CASSAKRTLAGGPNEQFF,-,TRBV25-1,TRBJ2-1,TRBD2
TGCGCCAGCAGCTTCGAACCGAACACTGAAGCTTTCTTT,CASSFEPNTEAFF,few,TRBV5-1,TRBJ1-1,-
TGTGCCAGCAGCCCGGGGGGGGCGAGCCTGACGGATACGCAGTATTTT,CASSPGGASLTDTQYF,few,TRBV7-2,TRBJ2-3,TRBD2
TGTGCCAGCAGCTCTCGGACAGACAATGAGCAGTTCTTC,CASSSRTDNEQFF,-,TRBV7-2,TRBJ2-1,-
TGTGCCAGCTCACCAGGTAACTCCTACGAGCAGTACTTC,CASSPGNSYEQYF,-,TRBV18,TRBJ2-7,-
TGTGCCAGTAGTCCTCAGGACAGGGATCTTCTCACCGGGGAGCTGTTTTTT,CASSPQDRDLLTGELFF,-,TRBV19,TRBJ2-2,TRBD1
TGTGCCAGCAGCGGGGGCGGGAGCCGAGCGGGCGTCTACGAGCAGTACTTC,CASSGGGSRAGVYEQYF,few,TRBV5-4,TRBJ2-7,-
TGCGCCAGCAGCTTACCACAGGGGGACGGCTACACCTTC,CASSLPQGDGYTF,once,TRBV5-1,TRBJ1-2,TRBD1
TGTGCCACCAGCAGATTTCGAACAGGGGCCAGCTATGGCTACACCTTC,CATSRFRTGASYGYTF,-,TRBV15,TRBJ1-2,TRBD1
TGCGCCAGCAGCTTGACTTTGAATGAGCAGTTCTTC,CASSLTLNEQFF,-,TRBV5-1,TRBJ2-1,-
TGTACCAGCAGCTCGGACAGGGCTGGTCAGCCCCAGCATTTT,CTSSSDRAGQPQHF,-,TRBV7-9,TRBJ1-5,TRBD1
TGTGCCAGCTCACCACAGAAAGCAACTAATGAAAAACTGTTTTTT,CASSPQKATNEKLFF,few,TRBV18,TRBJ1-4,-
TGTGCCATCGGGCTCATGGGGGGCTTCTCTGGAAACACCATATATTTT,CAIGLMGGFSGNTIYF,-,TRBV10-3,TRBJ1-3,-
TGTGCCAGCGTTCACGGCGGGAGTGGGGGCTACGAGCAGTACTTC,CASVHGGSGGYEQYF,-,TRBV28,TRBJ2-7,TRBD2
TGTGCCAGCAGCCAAGGAAGTCACAGGGCTAATATGCCCTACGAGCAGTACTTC,CASSQGSHRANMPYEQYF,few,TRBV4-2,TRBJ2-7,-